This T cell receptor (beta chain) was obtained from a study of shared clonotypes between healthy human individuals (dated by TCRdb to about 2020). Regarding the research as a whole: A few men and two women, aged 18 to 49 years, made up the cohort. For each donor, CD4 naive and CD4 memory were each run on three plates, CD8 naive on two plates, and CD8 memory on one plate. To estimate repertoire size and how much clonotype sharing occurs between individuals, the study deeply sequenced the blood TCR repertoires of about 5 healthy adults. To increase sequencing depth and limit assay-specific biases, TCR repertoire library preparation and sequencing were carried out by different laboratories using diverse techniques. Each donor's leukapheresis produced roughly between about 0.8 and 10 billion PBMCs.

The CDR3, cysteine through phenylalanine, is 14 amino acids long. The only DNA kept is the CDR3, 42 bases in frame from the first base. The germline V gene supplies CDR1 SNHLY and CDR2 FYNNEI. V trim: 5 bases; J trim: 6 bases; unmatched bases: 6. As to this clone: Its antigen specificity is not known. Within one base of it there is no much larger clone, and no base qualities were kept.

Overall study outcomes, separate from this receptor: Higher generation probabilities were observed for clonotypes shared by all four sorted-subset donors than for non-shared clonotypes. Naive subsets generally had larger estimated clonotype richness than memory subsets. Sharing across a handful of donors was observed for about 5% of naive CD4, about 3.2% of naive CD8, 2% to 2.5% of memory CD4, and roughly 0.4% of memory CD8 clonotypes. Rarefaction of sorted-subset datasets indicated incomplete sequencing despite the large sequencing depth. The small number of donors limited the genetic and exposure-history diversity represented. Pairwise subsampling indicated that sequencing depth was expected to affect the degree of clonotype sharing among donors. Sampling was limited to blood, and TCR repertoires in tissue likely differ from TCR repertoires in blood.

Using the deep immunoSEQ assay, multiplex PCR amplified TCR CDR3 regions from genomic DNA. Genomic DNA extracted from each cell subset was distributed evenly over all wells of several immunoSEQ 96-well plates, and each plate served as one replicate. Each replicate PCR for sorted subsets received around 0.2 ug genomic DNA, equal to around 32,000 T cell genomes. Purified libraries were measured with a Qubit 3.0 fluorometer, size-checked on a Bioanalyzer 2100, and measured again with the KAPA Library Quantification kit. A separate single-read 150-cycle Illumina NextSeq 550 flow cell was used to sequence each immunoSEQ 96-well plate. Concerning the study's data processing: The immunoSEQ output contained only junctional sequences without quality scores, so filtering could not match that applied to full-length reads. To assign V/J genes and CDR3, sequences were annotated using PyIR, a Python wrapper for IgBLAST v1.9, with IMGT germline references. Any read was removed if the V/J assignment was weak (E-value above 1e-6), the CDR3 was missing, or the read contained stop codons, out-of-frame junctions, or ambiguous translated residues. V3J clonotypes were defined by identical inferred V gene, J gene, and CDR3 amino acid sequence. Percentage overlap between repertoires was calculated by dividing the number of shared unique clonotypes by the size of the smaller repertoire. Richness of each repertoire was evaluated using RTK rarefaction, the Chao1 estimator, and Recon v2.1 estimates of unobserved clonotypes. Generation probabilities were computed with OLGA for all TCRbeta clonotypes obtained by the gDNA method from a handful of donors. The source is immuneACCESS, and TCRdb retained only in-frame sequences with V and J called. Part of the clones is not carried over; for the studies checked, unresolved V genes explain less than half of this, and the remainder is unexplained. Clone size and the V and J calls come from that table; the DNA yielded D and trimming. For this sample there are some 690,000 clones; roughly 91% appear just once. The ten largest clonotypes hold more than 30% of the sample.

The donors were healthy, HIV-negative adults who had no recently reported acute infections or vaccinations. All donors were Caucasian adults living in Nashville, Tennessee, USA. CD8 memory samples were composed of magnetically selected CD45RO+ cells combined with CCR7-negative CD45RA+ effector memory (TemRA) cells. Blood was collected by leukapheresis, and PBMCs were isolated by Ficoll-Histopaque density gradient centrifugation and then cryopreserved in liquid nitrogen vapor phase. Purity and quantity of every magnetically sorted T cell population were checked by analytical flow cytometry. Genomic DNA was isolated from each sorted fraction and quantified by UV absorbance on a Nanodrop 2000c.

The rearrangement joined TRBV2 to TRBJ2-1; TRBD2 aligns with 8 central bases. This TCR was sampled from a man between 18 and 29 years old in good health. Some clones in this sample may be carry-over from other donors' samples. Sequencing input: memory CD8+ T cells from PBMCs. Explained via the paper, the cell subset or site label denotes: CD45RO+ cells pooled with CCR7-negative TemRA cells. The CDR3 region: CASSNGRVPNEQFF. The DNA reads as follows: TGTGCCAGCAGTAACGGGAGGGTTCCCAATGAGCAGTTCTTC. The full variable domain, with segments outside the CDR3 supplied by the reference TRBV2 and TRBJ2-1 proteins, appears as EPEVTQTPSHQVTQMGQEVILRCVPISNHLYFYWYRQILGQKVEFLVSFYNNEISEKSEIFDDQFSVERPDGSNFTLKIRSTKLEDSAMYFCASSNGRVPNEQFFGPGTRLTVL.